The present T cell receptor beta chain was sequenced within a study of cytomegalovirus exposure and HLA in healthy donors. Study as a whole: Of approximately 400 genotyped donors, roughly 80% clustered with self-reported Caucasian donors.

As concerns this clone: As yet, its antigen is unknown.

CDR3 length equals 13 residues. CDR1 MGHRA and CDR2 YSYEKL come from the germline V gene. Study results and limitations: Later genetic work tied a missense DCLRE1C variant to beta-chain V and J trimming. Further analysis was carried out later, and it showed several of the most significant clusters appearing linked to common viral pathogens.

60 Vbeta and 13 Jbeta primers were used in PCR. Sequencing used immunoSEQ multiplex PCR; TCRdb keeps in-frame clones, though not all of them. The repertoire holds approximately 110,000 clones, with around four fifths as singletons. What was sequenced was PBMCs. The sequence derives from a man under 40 in good health and CMV-seronegative. J is TRBJ2-5 and V is TRBV4-1; D is perhaps TRBD2 (5 bases). The DNA end is a closer match to TRBJ2-7, so the J assignment may be wrong. The CDR3 DNA is TGCGCCAGCAGCCAAGTCGAGGGTCCCGAGCAGTACTTC. Protein sequence: CASSQVEGPEQYF.